This TCR beta chain was documented in a study of cytomegalovirus exposure and HLA in healthy donors. Study-wide results and limits: Usually a TCR sequence was rare, but some public TCRs were found in many donors.

The method was immunoSEQ multiplex PCR; TCRdb's version includes in-frame clones alone and lacks a portion of them. The data contain approximately 280,000 clones, 86% of them seen just once; the ten biggest clones take up 1%. As regards this clone: Its antigen remains unknown.

The CDR3 is made up of 16 amino acids. V lost 1 base to trimming and J lost 1 base; unmatched junction nucleotides: 3. The V gene's germline CDR1 is MDHEN and CDR2 SYDVKM. The sequencing input was PBMCs. V gene TRBV28 combines with J gene TRBJ2-3; 9 bases map to TRBD1. The TCR sequence derives from a woman between 18 and 29 years old in good health and CMV-seronegative. Written as DNA, the CDR3 is TGTGCCAGCAGTTTATTACAGGGGGCAGGCACAGATACGCAGTATTTT. Translated, it gives CASSLLQGAGTDTQYF.